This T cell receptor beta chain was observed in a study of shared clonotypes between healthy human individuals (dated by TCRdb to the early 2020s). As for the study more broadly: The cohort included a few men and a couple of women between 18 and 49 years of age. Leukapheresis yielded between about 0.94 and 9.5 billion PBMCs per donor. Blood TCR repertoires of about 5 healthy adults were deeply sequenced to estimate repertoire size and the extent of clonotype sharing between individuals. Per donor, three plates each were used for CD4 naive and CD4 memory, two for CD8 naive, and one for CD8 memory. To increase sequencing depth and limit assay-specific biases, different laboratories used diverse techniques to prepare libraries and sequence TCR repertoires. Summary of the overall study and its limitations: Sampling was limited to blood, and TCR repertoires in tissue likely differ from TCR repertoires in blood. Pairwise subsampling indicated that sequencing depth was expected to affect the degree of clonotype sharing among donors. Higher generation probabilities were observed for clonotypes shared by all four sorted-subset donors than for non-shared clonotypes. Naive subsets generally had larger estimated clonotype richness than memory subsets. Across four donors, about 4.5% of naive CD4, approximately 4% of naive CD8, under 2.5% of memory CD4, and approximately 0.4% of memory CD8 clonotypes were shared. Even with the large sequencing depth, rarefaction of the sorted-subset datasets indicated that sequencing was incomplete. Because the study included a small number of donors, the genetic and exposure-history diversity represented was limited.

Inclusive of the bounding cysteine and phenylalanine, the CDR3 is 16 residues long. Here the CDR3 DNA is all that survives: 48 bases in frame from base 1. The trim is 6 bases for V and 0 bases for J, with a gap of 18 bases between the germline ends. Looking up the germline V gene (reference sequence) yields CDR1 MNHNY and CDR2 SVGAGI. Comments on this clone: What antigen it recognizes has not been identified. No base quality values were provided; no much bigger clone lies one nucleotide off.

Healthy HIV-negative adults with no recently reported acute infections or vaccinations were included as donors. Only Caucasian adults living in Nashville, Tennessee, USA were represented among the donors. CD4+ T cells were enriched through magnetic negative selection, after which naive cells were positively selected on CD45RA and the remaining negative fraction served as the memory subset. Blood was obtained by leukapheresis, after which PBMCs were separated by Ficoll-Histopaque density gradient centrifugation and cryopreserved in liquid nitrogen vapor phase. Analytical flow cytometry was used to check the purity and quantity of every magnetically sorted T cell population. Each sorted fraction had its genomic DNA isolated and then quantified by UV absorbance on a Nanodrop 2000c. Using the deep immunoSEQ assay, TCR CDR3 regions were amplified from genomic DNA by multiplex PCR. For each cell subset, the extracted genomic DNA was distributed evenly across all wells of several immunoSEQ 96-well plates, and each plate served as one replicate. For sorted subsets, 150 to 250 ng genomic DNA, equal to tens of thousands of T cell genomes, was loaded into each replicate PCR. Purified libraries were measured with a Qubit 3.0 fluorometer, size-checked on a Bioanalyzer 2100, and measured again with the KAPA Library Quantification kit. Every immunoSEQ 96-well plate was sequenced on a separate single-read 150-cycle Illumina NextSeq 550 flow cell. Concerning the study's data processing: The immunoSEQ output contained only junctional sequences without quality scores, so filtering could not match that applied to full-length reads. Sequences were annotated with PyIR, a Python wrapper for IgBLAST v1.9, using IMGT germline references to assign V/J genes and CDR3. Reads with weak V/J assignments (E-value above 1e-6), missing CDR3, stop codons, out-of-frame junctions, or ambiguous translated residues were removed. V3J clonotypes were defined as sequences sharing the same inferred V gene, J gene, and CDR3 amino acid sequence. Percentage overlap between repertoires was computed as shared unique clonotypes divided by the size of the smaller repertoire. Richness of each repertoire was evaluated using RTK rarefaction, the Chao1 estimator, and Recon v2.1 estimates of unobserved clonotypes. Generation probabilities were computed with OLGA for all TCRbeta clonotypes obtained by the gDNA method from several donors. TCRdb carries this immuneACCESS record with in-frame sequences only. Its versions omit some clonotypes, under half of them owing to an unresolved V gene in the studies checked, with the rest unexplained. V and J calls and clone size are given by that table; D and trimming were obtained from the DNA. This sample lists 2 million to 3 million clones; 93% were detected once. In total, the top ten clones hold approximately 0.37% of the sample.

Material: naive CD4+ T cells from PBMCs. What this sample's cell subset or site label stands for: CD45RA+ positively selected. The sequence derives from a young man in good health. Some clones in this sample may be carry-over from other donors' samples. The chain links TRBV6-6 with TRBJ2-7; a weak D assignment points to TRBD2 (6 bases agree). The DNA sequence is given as TGTGCCAGCAGGCCACGCGGGGCGGAGAGCTCCTACGAGCAGTACTTC. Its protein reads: CASRPRGAESSYEQYF.